This TCR beta chain was documented in a study of T cells in Graves' hyperthyroidism and ophthalmopathy. J was trimmed by 0 bases and V by 7 bases; bases with no gene match: 13. CDR1 and CDR2 (germline): SEHNR, FQNEAQ (reference sequence). This CDR3 has 18 residues. This clonotype came up many times. Amplification of TCR beta CDR3 regions used RNA as the template. HTBI primers drove first-round RT-PCR of the TCR CDR3. TCRdb recomputed calls from the multiplex PCR reads with MiXCR, one row per CDR3 protein. The data show over 200,000 distinct CDR3 sequences, with about 16% seen just once and roughly 44% held by the top ten.

This chain joins TRBV7-9 and TRBJ2-1; 9 bases line up with TRBD2. Sequenced sample: blood. The source is a man between 40 and 49 years old with Graves' hyperthyroidism. As DNA, the CDR3 is TGTGCCAGCAAACGGAGGCTAGCGGGGCGCGACTCCTACAATGAGCAGTTCTTC. This translates into CASKRRLAGRDSYNEQFF.